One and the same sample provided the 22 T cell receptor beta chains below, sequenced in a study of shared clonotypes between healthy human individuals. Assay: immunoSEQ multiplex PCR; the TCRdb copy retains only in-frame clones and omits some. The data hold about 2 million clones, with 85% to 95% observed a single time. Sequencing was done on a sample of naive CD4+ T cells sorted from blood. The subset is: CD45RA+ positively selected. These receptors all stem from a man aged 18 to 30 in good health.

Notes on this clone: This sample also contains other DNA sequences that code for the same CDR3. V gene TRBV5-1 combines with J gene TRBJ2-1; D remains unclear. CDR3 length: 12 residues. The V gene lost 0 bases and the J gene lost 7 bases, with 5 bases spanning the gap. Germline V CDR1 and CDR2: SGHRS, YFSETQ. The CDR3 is CASSLGGNEQFF. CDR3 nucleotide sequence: TGCGCCAGCAGCTTGGGAGGAAATGAGCAGTTCTTC.

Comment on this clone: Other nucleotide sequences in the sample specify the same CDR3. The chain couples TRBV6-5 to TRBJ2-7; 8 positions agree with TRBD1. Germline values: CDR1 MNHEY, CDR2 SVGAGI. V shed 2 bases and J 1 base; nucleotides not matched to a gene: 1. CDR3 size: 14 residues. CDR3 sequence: CASSYNRGSYEQYF. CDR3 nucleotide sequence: TGTGCCAGCAGTTACAACAGGGGGTCCTACGAGCAGTACTTC.

The CDR3 DNA follows: TGCGCCAGCAGCCAAGAAATACCGGACTACGAGCAGTACTTC. Protein: CASSQEIPDYEQYF. The chain recombines TRBV4-3 with TRBJ2-7, with no clear D. The V gene's germline CDR1 is LGHNA and CDR2 YSLEER. Trimming cost V 0 bases and J 3 bases, with 9 bases left between them. CDR3 size: 14 residues.

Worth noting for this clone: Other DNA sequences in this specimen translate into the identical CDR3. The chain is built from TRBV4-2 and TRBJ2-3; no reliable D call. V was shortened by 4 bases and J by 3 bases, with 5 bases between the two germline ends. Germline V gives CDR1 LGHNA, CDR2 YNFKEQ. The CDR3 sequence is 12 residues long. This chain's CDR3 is CASSLSTDTQYF. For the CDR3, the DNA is TGTGCCAGCAGCCTTTCGACAGATACGCAGTATTTT.

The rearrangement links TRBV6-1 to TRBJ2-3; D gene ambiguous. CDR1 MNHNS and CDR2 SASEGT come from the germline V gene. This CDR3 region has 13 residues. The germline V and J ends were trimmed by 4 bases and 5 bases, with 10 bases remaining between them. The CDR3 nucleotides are TGTGCCAGCAGTGCTGACAAGGGAGATACGCAGTATTTT. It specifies CASSADKGDTQYF.

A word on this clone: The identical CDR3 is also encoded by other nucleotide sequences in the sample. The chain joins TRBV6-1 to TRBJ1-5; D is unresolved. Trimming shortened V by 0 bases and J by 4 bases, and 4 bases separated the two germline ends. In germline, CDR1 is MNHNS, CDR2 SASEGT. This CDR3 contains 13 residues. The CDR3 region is CASSEAGNQPQHF. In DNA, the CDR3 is TGTGCCAGCAGTGAAGCAGGGAATCAGCCCCAGCATTTT.

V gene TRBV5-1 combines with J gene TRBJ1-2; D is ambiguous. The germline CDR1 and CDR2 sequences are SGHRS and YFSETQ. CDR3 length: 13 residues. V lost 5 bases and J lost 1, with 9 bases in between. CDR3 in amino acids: CASRQTNNYGYTF. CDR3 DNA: TGCGCCAGCAGACAGACAAATAACTATGGCTACACCTTC.

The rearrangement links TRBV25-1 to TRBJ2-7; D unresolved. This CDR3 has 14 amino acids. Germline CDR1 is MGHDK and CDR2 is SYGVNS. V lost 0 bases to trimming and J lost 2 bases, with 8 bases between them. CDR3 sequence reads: CASSEYPKTYEQYF. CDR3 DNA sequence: TGTGCCAGCAGTGAATATCCGAAGACCTACGAGCAGTACTTC.

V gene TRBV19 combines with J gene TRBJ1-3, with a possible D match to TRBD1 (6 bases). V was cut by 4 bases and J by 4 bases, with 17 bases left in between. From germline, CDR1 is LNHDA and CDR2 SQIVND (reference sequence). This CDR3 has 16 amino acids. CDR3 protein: CASSKNRVIAGNTIYF. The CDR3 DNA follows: TGTGCCAGTAGTAAAAACAGGGTAATAGCCGGAAACACCATATATTTT.

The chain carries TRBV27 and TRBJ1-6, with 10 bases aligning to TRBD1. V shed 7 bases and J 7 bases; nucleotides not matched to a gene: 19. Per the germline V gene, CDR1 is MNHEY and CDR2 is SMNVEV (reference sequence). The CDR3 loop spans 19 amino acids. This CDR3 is CASKALWSGTGAVNSPLHF. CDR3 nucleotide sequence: TGTGCCAGCAAGGCGCTTTGGTCCGGGACAGGGGCCGTGAATTCACCCCTCCACTTT.

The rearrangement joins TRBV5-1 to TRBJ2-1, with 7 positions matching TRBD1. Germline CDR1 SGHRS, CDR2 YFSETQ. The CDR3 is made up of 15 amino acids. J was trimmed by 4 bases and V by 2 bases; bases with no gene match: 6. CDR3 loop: CASSLAGTDYNEQFF. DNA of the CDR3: TGCGCCAGCAGCTTAGCCGGGACAGATTACAATGAGCAGTTCTTC. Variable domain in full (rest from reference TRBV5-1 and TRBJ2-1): KAGVTQTPRYLIKTRGQQVTLSCSPISGHRSVSWYQQTPGQGLQFLFEYFSETQRNKGNFPGRFSGRQFSNSRSEMNVSTLELGDSALYLCASSLAGTDYNEQFFGPGTRLTVL.

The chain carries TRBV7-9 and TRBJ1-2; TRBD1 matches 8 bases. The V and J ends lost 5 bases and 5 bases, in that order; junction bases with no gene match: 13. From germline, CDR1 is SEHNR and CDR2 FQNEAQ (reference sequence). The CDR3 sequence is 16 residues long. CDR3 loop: CASSMTGATLGYGYTF. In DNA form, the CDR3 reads TGTGCCAGCAGCATGACAGGGGCCACCTTAGGGTATGGCTACACCTTC.

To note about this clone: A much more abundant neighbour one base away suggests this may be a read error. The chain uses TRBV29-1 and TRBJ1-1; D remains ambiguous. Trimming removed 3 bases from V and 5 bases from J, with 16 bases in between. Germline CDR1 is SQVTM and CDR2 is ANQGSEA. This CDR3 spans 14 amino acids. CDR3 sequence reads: CSVDDPVGRTEAFF. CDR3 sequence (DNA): TGCAGCGTTGATGATCCCGTGGGCAGAACTGAAGCTTTCTTT.

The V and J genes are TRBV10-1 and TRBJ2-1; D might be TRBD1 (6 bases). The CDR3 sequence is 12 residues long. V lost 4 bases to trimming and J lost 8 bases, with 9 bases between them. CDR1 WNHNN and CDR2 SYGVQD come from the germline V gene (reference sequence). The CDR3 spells CASSVKGDEQFF. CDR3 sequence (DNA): TGCGCCAGCAGTGTAAAGGGGGATGAGCAGTTCTTC.

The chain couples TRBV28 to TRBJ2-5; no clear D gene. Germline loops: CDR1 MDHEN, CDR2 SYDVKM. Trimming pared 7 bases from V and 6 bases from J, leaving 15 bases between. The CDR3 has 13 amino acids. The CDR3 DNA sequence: TGTGCCAGCACCTCTGGCTCAGCGAAGACCCAGTACTTC. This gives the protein CASTSGSAKTQYF.

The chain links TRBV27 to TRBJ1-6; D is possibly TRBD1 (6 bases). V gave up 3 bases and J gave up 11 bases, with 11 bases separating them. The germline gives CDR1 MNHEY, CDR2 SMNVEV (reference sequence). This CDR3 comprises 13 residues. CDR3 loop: CASSFGQRTPLHF. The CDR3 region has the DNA TGTGCCAGCAGTTTCGGACAGAGGACACCCCTCCACTTT.

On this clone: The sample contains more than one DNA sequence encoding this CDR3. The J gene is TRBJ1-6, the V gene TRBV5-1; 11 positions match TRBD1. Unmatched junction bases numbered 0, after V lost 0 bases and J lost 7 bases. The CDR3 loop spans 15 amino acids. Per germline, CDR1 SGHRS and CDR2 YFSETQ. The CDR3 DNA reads TGCGCCAGCAGCTTGGGGGACAGGGGGAATTCACCCCTCCACTTT. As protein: CASSLGDRGNSPLHF.

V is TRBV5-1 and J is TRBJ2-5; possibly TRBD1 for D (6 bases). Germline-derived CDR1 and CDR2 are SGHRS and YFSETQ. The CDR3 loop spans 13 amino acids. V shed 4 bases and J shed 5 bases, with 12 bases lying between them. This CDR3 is CASSRGFRETQYF. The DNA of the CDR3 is TGCGCCAGCAGCAGGGGGTTTCGGGAGACCCAGTACTTC.

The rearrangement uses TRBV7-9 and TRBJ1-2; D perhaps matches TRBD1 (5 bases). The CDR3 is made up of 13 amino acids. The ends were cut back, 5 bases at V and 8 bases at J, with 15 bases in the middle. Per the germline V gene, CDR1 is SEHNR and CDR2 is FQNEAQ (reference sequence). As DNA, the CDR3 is TGTGCCAGCAGCCCACCGGGCTGGGGGGGCTACACCTTC. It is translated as CASSPPGWGGYTF.

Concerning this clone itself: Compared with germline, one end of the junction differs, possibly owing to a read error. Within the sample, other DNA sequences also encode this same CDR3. The CDR3 nucleotides read TGCGCCAGCAGTTTGGGACAGGGAAACGAAAAACTGTTTTTT. Protein: CASSLGQGNEKLFF. This sequence joins TRBV5-1 and TRBJ1-4; 9 nucleotides line up with TRBD1. CDR3 length: 14 amino acids. The germline V gene has CDR1 SGHRS and CDR2 YFSETQ.

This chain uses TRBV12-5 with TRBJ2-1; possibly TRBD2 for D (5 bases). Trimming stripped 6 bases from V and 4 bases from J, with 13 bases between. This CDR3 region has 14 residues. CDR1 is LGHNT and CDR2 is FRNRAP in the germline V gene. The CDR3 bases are TGTGCTAGTGGAGCGGACCGACTATACAATGAGCAGTTCTTC. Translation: CASGADRLYNEQFF.

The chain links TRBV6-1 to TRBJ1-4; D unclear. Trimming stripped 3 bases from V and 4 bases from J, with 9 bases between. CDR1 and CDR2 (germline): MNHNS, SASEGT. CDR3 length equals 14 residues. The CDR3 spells CASSDNSFNEKLFF. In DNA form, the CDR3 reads TGTGCCAGCAGTGACAATTCATTTAATGAAAAACTGTTTTTT.